The present T cell receptor beta chain was sequenced within a study of cytomegalovirus exposure and HLA in healthy donors. The CDR3 runs 14 residues. The J segment lost 3 bases and the V segment lost 6 bases, leaving 4 bases of the junction unmatched. Germline V gene lookup returns CDR1 SQVTM and CDR2 ANQGSEA. Study results and caveats: Researchers left out some V segments, among them TRBV6-2 and TRBV6-3, as indistinguishable. Among immune exposure information, only CMV serostatus was available.

The primer mix had 60 Vbeta and 13 Jbeta primers. Here immunoSEQ multiplex PCR was the method, and the copy in TCRdb shows in-frame clones only, minus some. Seen in this sample are around 200,000 clones; the ten most common clones hold approximately 0.72%. For this clone: Its antigen is unidentified.

This TCR was recovered from a woman aged 18-29 years in good health and CMV-seropositive. The V gene is TRBV29-1, the J gene TRBJ2-3; 12 bases fit TRBD2. The sample taken for sequencing was PBMCs. The CDR3 loop is CSVRGLAGTDTQYF. In DNA, the CDR3 is TGCAGCGTGAGGGGACTAGCGGGTACAGATACGCAGTATTTT.